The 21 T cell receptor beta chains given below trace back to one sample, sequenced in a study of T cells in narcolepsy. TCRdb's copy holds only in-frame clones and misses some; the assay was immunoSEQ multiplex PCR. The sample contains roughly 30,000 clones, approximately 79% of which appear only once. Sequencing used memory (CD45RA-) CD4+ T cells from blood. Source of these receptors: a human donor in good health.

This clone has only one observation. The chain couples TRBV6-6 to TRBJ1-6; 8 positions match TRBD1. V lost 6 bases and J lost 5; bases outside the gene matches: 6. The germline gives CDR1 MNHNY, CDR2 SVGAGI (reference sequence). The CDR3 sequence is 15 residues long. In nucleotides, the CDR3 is TGTGCCAGCAGGGGGCCGGACAGGGATAATTCACCCCTCCACTTT. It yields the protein CASRGPDRDNSPLHF.

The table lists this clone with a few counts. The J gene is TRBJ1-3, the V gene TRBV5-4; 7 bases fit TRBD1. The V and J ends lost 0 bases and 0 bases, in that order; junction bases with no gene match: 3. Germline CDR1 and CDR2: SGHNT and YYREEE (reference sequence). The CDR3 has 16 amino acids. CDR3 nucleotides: TGTGCCAGCAGCTTGGGGACAGGAATCTCTGGAAACACCATATATTTT. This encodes CASSLGTGISGNTIYF.

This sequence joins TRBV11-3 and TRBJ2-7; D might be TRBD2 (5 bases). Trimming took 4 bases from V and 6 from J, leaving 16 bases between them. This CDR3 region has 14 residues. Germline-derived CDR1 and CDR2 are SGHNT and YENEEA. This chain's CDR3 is CASSSTRGFGEQYF. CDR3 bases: TGTGCCAGCAGCTCGACACGGGGATTCGGCGAGCAGTACTTC.

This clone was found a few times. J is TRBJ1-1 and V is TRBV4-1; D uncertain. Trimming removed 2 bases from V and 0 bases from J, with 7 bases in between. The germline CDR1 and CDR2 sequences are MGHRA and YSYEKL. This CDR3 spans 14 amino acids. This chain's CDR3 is CASSQTIVNTEAFF. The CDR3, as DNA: TGCGCCAGCAGCCAAACGATCGTGAACACTGAAGCTTTCTTT.

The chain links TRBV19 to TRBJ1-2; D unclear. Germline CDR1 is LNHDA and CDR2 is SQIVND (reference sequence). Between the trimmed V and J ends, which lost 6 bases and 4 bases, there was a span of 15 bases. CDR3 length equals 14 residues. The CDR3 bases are TGTGCCAGTAGAGAGCCAGGCCGTTTCTATGGCTACACCTTC. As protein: CASREPGRFYGYTF.

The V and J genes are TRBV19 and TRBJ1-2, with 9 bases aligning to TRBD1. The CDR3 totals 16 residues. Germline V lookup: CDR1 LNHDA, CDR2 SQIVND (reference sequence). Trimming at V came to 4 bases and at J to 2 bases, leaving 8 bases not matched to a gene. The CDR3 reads CASSRGTGNRNYGYTF. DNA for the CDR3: TGTGCCAGTAGTAGGGGGACAGGGAACAGAAACTATGGCTACACCTTC.

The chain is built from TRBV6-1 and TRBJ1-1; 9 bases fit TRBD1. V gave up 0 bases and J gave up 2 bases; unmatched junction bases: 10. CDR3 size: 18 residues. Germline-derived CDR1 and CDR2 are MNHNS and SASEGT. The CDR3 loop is CASSEAGWTGAHNTEAFF. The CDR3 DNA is TGTGCCAGCAGTGAAGCGGGATGGACAGGGGCCCACAACACTGAAGCTTTCTTT.

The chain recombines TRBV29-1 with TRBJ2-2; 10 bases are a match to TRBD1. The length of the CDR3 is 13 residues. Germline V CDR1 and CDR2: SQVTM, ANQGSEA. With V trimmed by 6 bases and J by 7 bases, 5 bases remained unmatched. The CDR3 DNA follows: TGCAGCGTCAGACAGGGGGCATACGGGGAGCTGTTTTTT. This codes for CSVRQGAYGELFF.

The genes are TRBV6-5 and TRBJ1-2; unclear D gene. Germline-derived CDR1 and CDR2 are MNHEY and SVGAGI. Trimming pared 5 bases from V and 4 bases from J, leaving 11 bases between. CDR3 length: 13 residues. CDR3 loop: CASSESGPYGYTF. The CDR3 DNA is TGTGCCAGCAGTGAATCCGGGCCCTATGGCTACACCTTC.

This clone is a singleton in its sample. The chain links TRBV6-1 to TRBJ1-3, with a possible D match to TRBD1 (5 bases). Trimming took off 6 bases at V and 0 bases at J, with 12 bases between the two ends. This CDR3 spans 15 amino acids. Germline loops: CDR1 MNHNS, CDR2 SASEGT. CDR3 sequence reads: CASSDLGLSGNTIYF. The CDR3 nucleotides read TGTGCCAGCAGCGATCTGGGGCTCTCTGGAAACACCATATATTTT.

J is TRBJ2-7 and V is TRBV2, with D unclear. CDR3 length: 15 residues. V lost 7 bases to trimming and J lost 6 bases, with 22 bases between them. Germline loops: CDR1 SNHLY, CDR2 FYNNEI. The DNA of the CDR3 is TGTGCCAGCATGAGAGATTATAGCTCCTTGCGCGAGCAGTACTTC. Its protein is CASMRDYSSLREQYF.

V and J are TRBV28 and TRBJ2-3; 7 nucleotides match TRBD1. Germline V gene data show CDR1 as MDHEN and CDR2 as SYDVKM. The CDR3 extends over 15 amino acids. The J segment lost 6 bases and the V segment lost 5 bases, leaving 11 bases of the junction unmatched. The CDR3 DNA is TGTGCCAGCAGTCTAGCCGGGACAGTATTCGATACGCAGTATTTT. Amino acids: CASSLAGTVFDTQYF.

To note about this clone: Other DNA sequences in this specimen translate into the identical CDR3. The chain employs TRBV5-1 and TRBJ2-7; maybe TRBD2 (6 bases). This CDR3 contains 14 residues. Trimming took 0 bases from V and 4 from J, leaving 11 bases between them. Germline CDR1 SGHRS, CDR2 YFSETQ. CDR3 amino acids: CASSLVAGRYEQYF. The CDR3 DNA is TGCGCCAGCAGCTTGGTTGCGGGGAGGTACGAGCAGTACTTC.

CDR3 DNA sequence: TGTGCCATCAGTGACCCCTCCCCCAACCGAGGCTACACCTTC. This encodes CAISDPSPNRGYTF. The chain is built from TRBV10-3 and TRBJ1-2; D not resolved. This CDR3 region has 14 residues. The V gene's germline CDR1 is ENHRY and CDR2 SYGVKD. The V end lost 3 bases, the J end lost 8 bases, and 16 bases lay between the germline ends.

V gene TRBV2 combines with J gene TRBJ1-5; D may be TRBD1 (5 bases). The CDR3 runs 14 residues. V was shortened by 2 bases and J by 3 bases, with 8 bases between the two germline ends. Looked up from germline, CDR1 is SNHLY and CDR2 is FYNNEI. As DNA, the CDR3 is TGTGCCAGCAGTGAAACAGGACTCAATCAGCCCCAGCATTTT. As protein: CASSETGLNQPQHF.

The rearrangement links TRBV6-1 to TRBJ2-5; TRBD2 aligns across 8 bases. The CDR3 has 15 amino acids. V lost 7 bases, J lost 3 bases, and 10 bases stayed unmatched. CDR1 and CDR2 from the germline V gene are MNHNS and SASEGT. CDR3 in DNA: TGTGCCAGCACTCCGTCGGGACTAGGAAAAGAGACCCAGTACTTC. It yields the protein CASTPSGLGKETQYF.

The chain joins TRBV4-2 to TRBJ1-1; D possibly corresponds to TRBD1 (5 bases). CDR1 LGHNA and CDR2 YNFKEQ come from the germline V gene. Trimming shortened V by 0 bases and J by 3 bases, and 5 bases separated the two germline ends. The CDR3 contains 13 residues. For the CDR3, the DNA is TGTGCCAGCAGCCAAGAGGGGGACACTGAAGCTTTCTTT. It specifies CASSQEGDTEAFF.

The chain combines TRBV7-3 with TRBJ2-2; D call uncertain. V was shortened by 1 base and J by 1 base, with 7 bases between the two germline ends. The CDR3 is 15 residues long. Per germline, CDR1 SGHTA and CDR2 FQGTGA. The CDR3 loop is CASSLISGNTGELFF. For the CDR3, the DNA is TGTGCCAGCAGCTTAATATCGGGGAACACCGGGGAGCTGTTTTTT.

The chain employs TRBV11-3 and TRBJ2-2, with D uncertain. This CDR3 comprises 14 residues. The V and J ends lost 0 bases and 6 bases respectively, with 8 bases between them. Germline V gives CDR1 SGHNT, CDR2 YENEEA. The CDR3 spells CASSLEQTAGELFF. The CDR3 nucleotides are TGTGCCAGCAGCTTAGAACAGACGGCCGGGGAGCTGTTTTTT.

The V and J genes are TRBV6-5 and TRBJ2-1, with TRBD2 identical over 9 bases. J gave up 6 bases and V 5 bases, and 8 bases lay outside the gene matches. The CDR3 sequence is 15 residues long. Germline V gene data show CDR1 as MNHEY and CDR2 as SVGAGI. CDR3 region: CASSASGMGSNEQFF. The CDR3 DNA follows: TGTGCCAGCAGTGCTAGCGGGATGGGAAGCAATGAGCAGTTCTTC.

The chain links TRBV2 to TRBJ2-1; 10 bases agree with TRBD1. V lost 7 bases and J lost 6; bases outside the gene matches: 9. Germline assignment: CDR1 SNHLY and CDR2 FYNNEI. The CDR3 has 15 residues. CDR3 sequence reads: CASTWGTGAINEQFF. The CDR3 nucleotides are TGTGCCAGCACCTGGGGGACAGGGGCGATCAATGAGCAGTTCTTC.